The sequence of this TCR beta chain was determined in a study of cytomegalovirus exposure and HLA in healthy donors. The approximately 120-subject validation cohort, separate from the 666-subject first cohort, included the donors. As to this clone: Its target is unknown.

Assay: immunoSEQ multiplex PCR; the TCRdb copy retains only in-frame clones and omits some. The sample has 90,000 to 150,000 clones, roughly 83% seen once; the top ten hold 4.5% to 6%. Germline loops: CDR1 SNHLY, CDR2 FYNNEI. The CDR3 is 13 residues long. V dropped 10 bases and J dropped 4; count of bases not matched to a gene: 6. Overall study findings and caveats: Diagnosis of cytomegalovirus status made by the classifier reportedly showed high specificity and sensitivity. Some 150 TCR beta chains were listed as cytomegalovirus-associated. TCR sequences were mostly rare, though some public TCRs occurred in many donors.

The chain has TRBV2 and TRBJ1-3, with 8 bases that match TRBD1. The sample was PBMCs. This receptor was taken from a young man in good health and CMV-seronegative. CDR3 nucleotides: TGTGCCACAGGACAGGGAGAGGGAAACACCATATATTTT. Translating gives CATGQGEGNTIYF.